This T cell receptor beta chain was observed in a study of regulatory T cells in long-lasting Graves disease. The authors built TCR beta libraries using iRepertoire HTBI primers and Arm-PCR of CDR3 regions. Using its own MiXCR run on the multiplex PCR reads, TCRdb lists one record per CDR3 protein. The sample shows under 700,000 distinct CDR3 sequences, roughly a sixth of them seen only once. Trimming removed 4 bases at V and 2 bases at J, with 22 bases between. The germline V gene has CDR1 LNHDA and CDR2 SQIVND (reference sequence). The CDR3 runs to 18 residues. The time point here: newly diagnosed GD, antithyroid drugs for less than 3 months. PBMC-derived RNA was used for the TCR library. These same records also appear under a second study, on T cells in Graves' hyperthyroidism and ophthalmopathy. That source adds: The TCR CDR3 was amplified in a first-round RT-PCR using the HTBI primer set.

The input for sequencing was peripheral blood mononuclear cells (PBMCs), taken at new diagnosis, from a patient treated with antithyroid drugs. The sequence was collected from a woman aged 40 to 65 with Graves disease. The gene calls are TRBV19 and TRBJ2-3; D could derive from TRBD1 or TRBD2 (5 bases each). The CDR3 DNA sequence: TGTGCCAGTAGTAAGGGCATATTGGGGGAAGGGTCCACAGATACGCAGTATTTT. This codes for CASSKGILGEGSTDTQYF. The complete variable domain, with remaining parts taken from reference TRBV19 and TRBJ2-3, reads DGGITQSPKYLFRKEGQNVTLSCEQNLNHDAMYWYRQDPGQGLRLIYYSQIVNDFQKGDIAEGYSVSREKKESFPLTVTSAQKNPTAFYLCASSKGILGEGSTDTQYFGPGTRLTVL.